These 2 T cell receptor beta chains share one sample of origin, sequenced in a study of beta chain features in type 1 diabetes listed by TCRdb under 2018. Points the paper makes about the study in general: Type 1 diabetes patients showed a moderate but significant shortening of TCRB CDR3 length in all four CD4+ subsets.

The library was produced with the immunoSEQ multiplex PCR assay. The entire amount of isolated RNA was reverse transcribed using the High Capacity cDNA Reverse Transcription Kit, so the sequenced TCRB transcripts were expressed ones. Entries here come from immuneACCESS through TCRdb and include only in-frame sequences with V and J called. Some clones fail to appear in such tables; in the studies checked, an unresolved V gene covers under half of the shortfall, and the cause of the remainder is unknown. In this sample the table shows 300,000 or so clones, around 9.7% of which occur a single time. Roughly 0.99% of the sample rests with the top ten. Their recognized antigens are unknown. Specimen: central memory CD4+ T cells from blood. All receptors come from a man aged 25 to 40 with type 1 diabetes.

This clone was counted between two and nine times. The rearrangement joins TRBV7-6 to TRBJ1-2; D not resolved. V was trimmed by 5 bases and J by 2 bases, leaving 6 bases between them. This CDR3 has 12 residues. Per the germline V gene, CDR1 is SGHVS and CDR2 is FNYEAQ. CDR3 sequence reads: CASSTRNYGYTF. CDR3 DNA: TGTGCCAGCAGCACCAGGAACTATGGCTACACCTTC. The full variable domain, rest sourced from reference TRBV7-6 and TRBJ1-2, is GAGVSQSPRYKVTKRGQDVALRCDPISGHVSLYWYRQALGQGPEFLTYFNYEAQQDKSGLPNDRFSAERPEGSISTLTIQRTEQRDSAMYRCASSTRNYGYTFGSGTRLTVV.

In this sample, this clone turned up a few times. CDR3: CARRPSDGYTF. The CDR3, as DNA: TGTGCCAGGCGGCCGTCGGATGGCTACACCTTC. This chain connects TRBV21-1 to TRBJ1-2. TRBV21-1 is noted as a pseudogene. This CDR3 region has 11 residues.